One sample yielded the 21 T cell receptor beta chains listed below, sequenced in a study of blood T cell repertoires in COVID-19. Sequenced by immunoSEQ multiplex PCR; TCRdb stores in-frame clones only, minus some. The repertoire holds 87,000 or so clones, with about 86% as singletons. Sequencing used peripheral blood. These receptors originate from a woman over 75 in a cohort sampled during active or convalescent COVID-19.

The chain joins TRBV20-1 to TRBJ2-7; D is undetermined. Trimming took off 3 bases at V and 5 bases at J, with 5 bases between the two ends. Germline-derived CDR1 and CDR2 are DFQATT and SNEGSKA (reference sequence). The CDR3 runs 10 residues. In nucleotides, the CDR3 is TGCAGTGCTAGTAAGCACGAGCAGTACTTC. As protein: CSASKHEQYF.

The V gene is TRBV11-3, the J gene TRBJ1-4; 9 bases are shared with TRBD1. The CDR3 length is 19 residues. V dropped 4 bases and J dropped 5; count of bases not matched to a gene: 17. Per the germline V gene, CDR1 is SGHNT and CDR2 is YENEEA. Here the CDR3 DNA reads TGTGCCAGCAGCTCCCTAGTCGGGACAGGGAGAATGAGAAATGAAAAACTGTTTTTT. Translating it yields CASSSLVGTGRMRNEKLFF.

This chain uses TRBV9 with TRBJ2-1; 10 nucleotides agree with TRBD2. The CDR3 covers 19 residues. Germline-derived CDR1 and CDR2 are SGDLS and YYNGEE. The J segment lost 0 bases and the V segment lost 0 bases, leaving 9 bases of the junction unmatched. CDR3 DNA: TGTGCCAGCAGCGTAGGTAGCGGGAGGAGCCAGAGCTCCTACAATGAGCAGTTCTTC. Encoded protein: CASSVGSGRSQSSYNEQFF. Looking up the rest from reference TRBV9 and TRBJ2-1 gives the full variable domain: DSGVTQTPKHLITATGQRVTLRCSPRSGDLSVYWYQQSLDQGLQFLIQYYNGEERAKGNILERFSAQQFPDLHSELNLSSLELGDSALYFCASSVGSGRSQSSYNEQFFGPGTRLTVL.

V gene TRBV18 combines with J gene TRBJ2-1, with TRBD1 as a possible D gene (6 bases). The CDR3 consists of 13 residues. CDR1 and CDR2 (germline): KGHSH, LQKENI. V lost 4 bases to trimming and J lost 6 bases, with 10 bases between them. The CDR3: CASSLDRFNEQFF. The CDR3 bases are TGTGCCAGCTCACTGGACAGATTCAATGAGCAGTTCTTC.

The gene calls are TRBV19 and TRBJ1-2, with a tentative D call TRBD1 (5 bases). This CDR3 spans 16 amino acids. CDR1 and CDR2 (germline): LNHDA, SQIVND (reference sequence). V shed 3 bases and J shed 9 bases, with 23 bases lying between them. CDR3 bases: TGTGCCAGTAGTATTCATCTAGGGGCGTACCCAGGCCGCTACACCTTC. Its protein product is CASSIHLGAYPGRYTF. The full variable domain, completed using reference TRBV19 and TRBJ1-2, is DGGITQSPKYLFRKEGQNVTLSCEQNLNHDAMYWYRQDPGQGLRLIYYSQIVNDFQKGDIAEGYSVSREKKESFPLTVTSAQKNPTAFYLCASSIHLGAYPGRYTFGSGTRLTVV.

This chain joins TRBV18 and TRBJ2-7; D perhaps matches TRBD1 (6 bases). Trimming removed 2 bases at V and 2 bases at J, with 10 bases between. The CDR3 consists of 14 residues. CDR1 is KGHSH and CDR2 is LQKENI in the germline V gene. CDR3 in DNA: TGTGCCAGCTCACCATCAGGGGAAACCTACGAGCAGTACTTC. It codes for CASSPSGETYEQYF.

This rearrangement joins TRBV9 to TRBJ1-2; D not certain. This CDR3 has 15 amino acids. Trimming removed 0 bases at V and 5 bases at J, with 14 bases between. Germline CDR1 is SGDLS and CDR2 is YYNGEE. In DNA form, the CDR3 reads TGTGCCAGCAGCGTAGACGGGATCAGCCTATATGGCTACACCTTC. This gives the protein CASSVDGISLYGYTF.

This rearrangement joins TRBV5-5 to TRBJ2-5, with D perhaps matching TRBD1 (5 bases). This CDR3 spans 12 amino acids. Trimming shortened V by 3 bases and J by 5 bases, and 8 bases separated the two germline ends. CDR1 is SGHKS and CDR2 is YYEKEE in the germline V gene (reference sequence). CDR3 region: CASSWGQETQYF. The CDR3, as DNA: TGTGCCAGCAGCTGGGGCCAGGAGACCCAGTACTTC.

V gene TRBV11-3 combines with J gene TRBJ2-2; 9 nucleotides match TRBD2. With V trimmed by 1 base and J by 6 bases, 3 bases remained unmatched. The CDR3 covers 15 residues. Germline loops: CDR1 SGHNT, CDR2 YENEEA. This CDR3 reads CASSLASGIAGELFF. Written as DNA, the CDR3 is TGTGCCAGCAGCTTAGCTAGCGGGATTGCCGGGGAGCTGTTTTTT.

This clone came up many times. The V and J genes are TRBV7-9 and TRBJ2-5; tentative D call: TRBD1 (5 bases). V lost 5 bases, J lost 4 bases, and 17 bases lay in between. This CDR3 region has 15 residues. CDR1 and CDR2 from the germline V gene are SEHNR and FQNEAQ (reference sequence). CDR3: CASSPPVRGGETQYF. DNA for the CDR3: TGTGCCAGCAGCCCCCCGGTAAGGGGTGGAGAGACCCAGTACTTC.

The rearrangement links TRBV11-3 to TRBJ1-1; D unresolved. Germline values: CDR1 SGHNT, CDR2 YENEEA. This CDR3 spans 13 amino acids. The ends were cut back, 6 bases at V and 4 bases at J, with 12 bases in the middle. Written as DNA, the CDR3 is TGTGCCAGCAGTTCCCCCGGGGTCACTGAAGCTTTCTTT. This codes for CASSSPGVTEAFF.

This chain joins TRBV6-5 and TRBJ2-5; possibly TRBD1 for D (5 bases). There are 10 residues in the CDR3. Germline lookup yields CDR1 MNHEY and CDR2 SVGAGI. Trimming cost V 10 bases and J 5 bases, with 8 bases left between them. CDR3 bases: TGTGCCACCAACAGGGAGACCCAGTACTTC. As protein: CATNRETQYF.

The CDR3 loop reads CASSRTSGRQETQYF. The CDR3 nucleotides read TGTGCCAGCAGTCGGACTAGCGGGAGACAAGAGACCCAGTACTTC. The chain links TRBV6-5 to TRBJ2-5; 13 bases map to TRBD2. The germline V gene has CDR1 MNHEY and CDR2 SVGAGI. The CDR3 runs 15 residues. V lost 5 bases to trimming and J lost 2 bases; unmatched junction nucleotides: 2.

V usage is TRBV9 and J usage is TRBJ2-2, with TRBD2 identical over 10 bases. The germline V gene encodes CDR1 SGDLS and CDR2 YYNGEE. This CDR3 has 17 residues. Trimming cost V 5 bases and J 2 bases; bases outside gene matches: 9. This CDR3 reads CASRRELAGPNTGELFF. The CDR3 DNA reads TGTGCCAGCAGAAGGGAACTAGCGGGGCCAAACACCGGGGAGCTGTTTTTT.

V usage is TRBV4-1 and J usage is TRBJ2-5; TRBD2 matches 9 bases. The J call could be wrong; TRBJ2-7 is a better fit for the DNA end. Germline CDR1 is MGHRA and CDR2 is YSYEKL. CDR3 length: 15 amino acids. The CDR3, as DNA: TGCGCCAGCAGCCAAGGACTAGCGGTCTCCTACGAGCAGTACTTC. It encodes CASSQGLAVSYEQYF.

This chain joins TRBV9 and TRBJ2-3; 9 nucleotides align to TRBD2. Germline-derived CDR1 and CDR2 are SGDLS and YYNGEE. With 3 bases clipped from V and 6 bases from J, the junction kept 8 bases outside the gene matches. This CDR3 region has 15 residues. The CDR3 coding sequence is TGTGCCAGCAGCGCTATAGCGGGAGCCCGGGATACGCAGTATTTT. The encoded protein is CASSAIAGARDTQYF.

This chain uses TRBV28 with TRBJ2-7; possibly TRBD1 for D (5 bases). Between the trimmed V and J ends, which lost 7 bases and 1 base, there was a span of 17 bases. The CDR3 has 15 residues. CDR1 and CDR2 (germline): MDHEN, SYDVKM. The CDR3 is CASNAGQGISYEQYF. CDR3 DNA sequence: TGTGCCAGCAATGCAGGGCAGGGTATTTCCTACGAGCAGTACTTC.

This chain connects TRBV5-4 to TRBJ2-6, with D maybe TRBD1 (6 bases). This CDR3 contains 18 residues. Trimming left V 2 bases short and J 1 base short, with 16 bases between. Germline V gives CDR1 SGHNT, CDR2 YYREEE (reference sequence). The CDR3 DNA reads as TGTGCCAGCAGCTTAGACCTTTCAGGGGAATCTGGGGCCAACGTCCTGACTTTC. It encodes CASSLDLSGESGANVLTF.

V gene TRBV4-1 combines with J gene TRBJ2-1, with 7 bases fitting TRBD2. There are 15 residues in the CDR3. Germline CDR1 and CDR2: MGHRA and YSYEKL. The V and J ends lost 1 base and 7 bases, in that order; junction bases with no gene match: 7. CDR3 protein: CASSQGIAGVNEQFF. The CDR3 coding sequence is TGCGCCAGCAGCCAAGGGATAGCGGGTGTTAATGAGCAGTTCTTC.

The J gene is TRBJ1-6, the V gene TRBV7-9; TRBD1 matches at 7 bases. This CDR3 spans 15 amino acids. Germline V CDR1 and CDR2: SEHNR, FQNEAQ (reference sequence). V lost 2 bases and J lost 8; bases outside the gene matches: 6. The CDR3 DNA is TGTGCCAGCAGCTTACAGGACAGGCCCCATTCACCCCTCCACTTT. Translating gives CASSLQDRPHSPLHF.

The CDR3 sequence is CASRPGSGNGETQYF. The CDR3 bases are TGCGCCAGCCGTCCGGGGAGCGGGAATGGGGAGACCCAGTACTTC. The chain uses TRBV5-1 and TRBJ2-5; 7 bases fit TRBD2. The CDR3 totals 15 residues. Losses at the gene ends were 7 bases for V and 5 bases for J; bases not matched to a gene: 14. CDR1 is SGHRS and CDR2 is YFSETQ in the germline V gene.